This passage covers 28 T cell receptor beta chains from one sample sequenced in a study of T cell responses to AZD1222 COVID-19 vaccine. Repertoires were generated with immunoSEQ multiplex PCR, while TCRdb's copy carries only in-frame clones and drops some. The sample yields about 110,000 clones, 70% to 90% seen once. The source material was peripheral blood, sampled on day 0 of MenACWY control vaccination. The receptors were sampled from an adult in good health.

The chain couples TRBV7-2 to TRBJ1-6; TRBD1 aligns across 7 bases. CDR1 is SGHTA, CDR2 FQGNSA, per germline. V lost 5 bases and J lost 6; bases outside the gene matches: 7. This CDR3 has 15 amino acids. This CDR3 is CASSEQGVINSPLHF. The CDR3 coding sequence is TGTGCCAGCAGCGAGCAGGGGGTGATTAATTCACCCCTCCACTTT.

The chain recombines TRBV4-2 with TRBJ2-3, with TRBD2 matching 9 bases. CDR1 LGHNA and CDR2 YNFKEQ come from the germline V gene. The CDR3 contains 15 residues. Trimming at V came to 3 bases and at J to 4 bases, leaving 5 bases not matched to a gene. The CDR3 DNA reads TGTGCCAGCAGCCATTCAGCGGGGGGCGCAGATACGCAGTATTTT. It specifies CASSHSAGGADTQYF.

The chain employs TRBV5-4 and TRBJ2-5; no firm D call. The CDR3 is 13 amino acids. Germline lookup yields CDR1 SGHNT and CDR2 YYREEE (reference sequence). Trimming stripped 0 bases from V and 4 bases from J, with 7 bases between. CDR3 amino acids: CASSLAGRETQYF. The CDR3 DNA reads TGTGCCAGCAGCTTGGCAGGACGAGAGACCCAGTACTTC. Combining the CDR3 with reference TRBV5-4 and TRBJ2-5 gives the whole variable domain ETGVTQSPTHLIKTRGQQVTLRCSSQSGHNTVSWYQQALGQGPQFIFQYYREEENGRGNFPPRFSGLQFPNYSSELNVNALELDDSALYLCASSLAGRETQYFGPGTRLLVL.

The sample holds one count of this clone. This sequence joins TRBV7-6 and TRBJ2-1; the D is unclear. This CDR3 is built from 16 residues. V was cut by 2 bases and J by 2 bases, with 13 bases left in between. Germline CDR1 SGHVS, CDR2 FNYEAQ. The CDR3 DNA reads TGTGCCAGCAGCTTATCGTCACAGCGACCCTACAATGAGCAGTTCTTC. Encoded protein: CASSLSSQRPYNEQFF.

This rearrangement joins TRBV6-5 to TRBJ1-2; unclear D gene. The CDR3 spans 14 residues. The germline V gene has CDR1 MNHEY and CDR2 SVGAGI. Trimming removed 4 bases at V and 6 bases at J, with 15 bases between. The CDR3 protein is CASSSRTELDGYTF. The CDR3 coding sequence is TGTGCCAGCAGTTCCCGAACCGAATTGGATGGCTACACCTTC.

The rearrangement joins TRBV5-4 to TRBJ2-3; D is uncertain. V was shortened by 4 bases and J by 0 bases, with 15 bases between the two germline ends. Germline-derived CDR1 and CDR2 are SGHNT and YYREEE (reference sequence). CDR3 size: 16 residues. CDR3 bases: TGTGCCAGCAGCCCGGATCGATGGGCGAGCACAGATACGCAGTATTTT. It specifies CASSPDRWASTDTQYF.

The CDR3 spells CASSLNAYEQYF. Here the CDR3 DNA reads TGCGCCAGCAGCTTAAATGCCTACGAGCAGTACTTC. The chain couples TRBV5-1 to TRBJ2-7; D is uncertain. V lost 2 bases to trimming and J lost 2 bases, with 5 bases between them. Germline CDR1 and CDR2: SGHRS and YFSETQ. The CDR3 length is 12 residues. Supplemented by reference TRBV5-1 and TRBJ2-7, the full variable domain reads KAGVTQTPRYLIKTRGQQVTLSCSPISGHRSVSWYQQTPGQGLQFLFEYFSETQRNKGNFPGRFSGRQFSNSRSEMNVSTLELGDSALYLCASSLNAYEQYFGPGTRLTVT.

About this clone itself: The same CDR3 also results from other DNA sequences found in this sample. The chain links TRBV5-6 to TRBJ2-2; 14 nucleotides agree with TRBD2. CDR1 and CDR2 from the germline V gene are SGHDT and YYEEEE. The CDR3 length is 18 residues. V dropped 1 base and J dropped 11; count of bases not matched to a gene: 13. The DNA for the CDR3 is TGTGCCAGCAGCTTGCCCAGACTAGCGGGAGGGCCGGGCGGAGAGCTGTTTTTT. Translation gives CASSLPRLAGGPGGELFF.

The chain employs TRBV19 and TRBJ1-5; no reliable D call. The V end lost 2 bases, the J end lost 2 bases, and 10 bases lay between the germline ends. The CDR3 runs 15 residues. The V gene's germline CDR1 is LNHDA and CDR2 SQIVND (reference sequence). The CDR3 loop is CASSISGSGNQPQHF. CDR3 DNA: TGTGCCAGTAGTATATCAGGTTCGGGCAATCAGCCCCAGCATTTT.

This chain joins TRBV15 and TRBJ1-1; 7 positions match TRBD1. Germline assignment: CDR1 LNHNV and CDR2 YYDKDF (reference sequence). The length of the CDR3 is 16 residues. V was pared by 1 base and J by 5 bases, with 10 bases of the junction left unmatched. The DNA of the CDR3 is TGTGCCACCAGCAGAGGGGGTGCGAGGGGGCCTACTGAAGCTTTCTTT. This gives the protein CATSRGGARGPTEAFF.

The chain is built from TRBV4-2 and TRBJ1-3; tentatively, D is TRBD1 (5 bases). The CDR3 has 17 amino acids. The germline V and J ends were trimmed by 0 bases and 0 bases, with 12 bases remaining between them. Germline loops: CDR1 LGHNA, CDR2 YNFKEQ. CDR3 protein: CASSQDTEGTSGNTIYF. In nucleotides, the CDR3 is TGTGCCAGCAGCCAAGATACGGAGGGGACCTCTGGAAACACCATATATTTT.

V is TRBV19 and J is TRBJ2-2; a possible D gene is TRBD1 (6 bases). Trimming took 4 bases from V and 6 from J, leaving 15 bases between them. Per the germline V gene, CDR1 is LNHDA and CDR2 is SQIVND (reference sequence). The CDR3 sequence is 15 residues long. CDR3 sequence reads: CASSTGRQVAGELFF. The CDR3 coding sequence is TGTGCCAGTAGTACAGGACGACAGGTAGCCGGGGAGCTGTTTTTT. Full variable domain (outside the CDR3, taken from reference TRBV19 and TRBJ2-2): DGGITQSPKYLFRKEGQNVTLSCEQNLNHDAMYWYRQDPGQGLRLIYYSQIVNDFQKGDIAEGYSVSREKKESFPLTVTSAQKNPTAFYLCASSTGRQVAGELFFGEGSRLTVL.

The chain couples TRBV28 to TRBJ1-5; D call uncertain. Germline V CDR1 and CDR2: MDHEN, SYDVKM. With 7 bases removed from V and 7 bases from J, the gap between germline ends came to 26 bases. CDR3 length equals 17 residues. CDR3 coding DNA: TGTGCCAGCACGAGAGGAGAGGCACCCACCTTTGTGCAGCCCCAGCATTTT. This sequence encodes CASTRGEAPTFVQPQHF.

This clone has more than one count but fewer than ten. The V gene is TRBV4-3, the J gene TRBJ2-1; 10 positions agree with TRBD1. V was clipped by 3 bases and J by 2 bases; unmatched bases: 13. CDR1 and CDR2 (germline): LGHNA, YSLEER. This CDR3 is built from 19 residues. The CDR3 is CASSHPRQGAHPPYNEQFF. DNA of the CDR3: TGCGCCAGCAGCCACCCCAGACAGGGGGCTCATCCACCCTACAATGAGCAGTTCTTC.

The CDR3 region is CSVPTENTEAFF. DNA for the CDR3: TGCAGCGTCCCGACAGAAAACACTGAAGCTTTCTTT. This chain joins TRBV29-1 and TRBJ1-1; D might be TRBD1 (5 bases). Deletions cut 6 bases from V and 2 bases from J, with 10 bases between. The CDR3 has 12 residues. CDR1 is SQVTM and CDR2 is ANQGSEA in the germline V gene. Looking up the rest from reference TRBV29-1 and TRBJ1-1 gives the full variable domain: SAVISQKPSRDICQRGTSLTIQCQVDSQVTMMFWYRQQPGQSLTLIATANQGSEATYESGFVIDKFPISRPNLTFSTLTVSNMSPEDSSIYLCSVPTENTEAFFGQGTRLTVV.

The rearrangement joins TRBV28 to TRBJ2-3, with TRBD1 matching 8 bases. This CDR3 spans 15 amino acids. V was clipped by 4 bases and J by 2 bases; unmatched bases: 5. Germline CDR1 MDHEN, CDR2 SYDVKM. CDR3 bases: TGTGCCAGCAGTTCGACAGGGGCTATCACAGATACGCAGTATTTT. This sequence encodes CASSSTGAITDTQYF. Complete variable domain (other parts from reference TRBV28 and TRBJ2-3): DVKVTQSSRYLVKRTGEKVFLECVQDMDHENMFWYRQDPGLGLRLIYFSYDVKMKEKGDIPEGYSVSREKKERFSLILESASTNQTSMYLCASSSTGAITDTQYFGPGTRLTVL.

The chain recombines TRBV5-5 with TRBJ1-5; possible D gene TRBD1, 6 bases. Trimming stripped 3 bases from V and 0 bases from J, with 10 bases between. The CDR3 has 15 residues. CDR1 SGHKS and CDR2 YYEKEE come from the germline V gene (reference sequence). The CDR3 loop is CASSSTDSSNQPQHF. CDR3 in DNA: TGTGCCAGCAGCTCTACGGACAGTAGCAATCAGCCCCAGCATTTT.

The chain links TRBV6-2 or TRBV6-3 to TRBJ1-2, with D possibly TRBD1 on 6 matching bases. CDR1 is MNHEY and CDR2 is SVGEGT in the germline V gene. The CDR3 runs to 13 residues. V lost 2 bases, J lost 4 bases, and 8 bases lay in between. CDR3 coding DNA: TGTGCCAGCAGTTACGGCAGGGGCTATGGCTACACCTTC. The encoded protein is CASSYGRGYGYTF.

As DNA, the CDR3 is TGTGCCATCAAGGGTAGCGGGCGTTCGAACACCGGGGAGCTGTTTTTT. Its protein is CAIKGSGRSNTGELFF. This chain uses TRBV10-3 with TRBJ2-2; 7 bases match TRBD2. Trimming cost V 7 bases and J 0 bases; bases outside gene matches: 8. The CDR3 runs to 16 residues. Germline CDR1 is ENHRY and CDR2 is SYGVKD.

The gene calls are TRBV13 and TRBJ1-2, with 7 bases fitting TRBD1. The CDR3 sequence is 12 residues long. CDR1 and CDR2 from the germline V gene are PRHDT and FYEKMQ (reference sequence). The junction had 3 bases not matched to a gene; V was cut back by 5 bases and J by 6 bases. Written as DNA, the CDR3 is TGTGCCAGCAGCCAAGGGGGCCATGGCTACACCTTC. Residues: CASSQGGHGYTF.

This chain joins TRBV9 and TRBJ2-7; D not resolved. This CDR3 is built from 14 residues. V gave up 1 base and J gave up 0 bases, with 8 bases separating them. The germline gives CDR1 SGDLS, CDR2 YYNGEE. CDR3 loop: CASSVSPDSYEQYF. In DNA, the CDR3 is TGTGCCAGCAGCGTATCCCCTGACTCCTACGAGCAGTACTTC.

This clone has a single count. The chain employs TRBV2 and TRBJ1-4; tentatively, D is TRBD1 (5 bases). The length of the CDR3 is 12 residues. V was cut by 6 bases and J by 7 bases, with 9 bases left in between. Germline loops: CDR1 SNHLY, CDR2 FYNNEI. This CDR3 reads CASRRDGEKLFF. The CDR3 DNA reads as TGTGCCAGCAGACGGGACGGTGAAAAACTGTTTTTT. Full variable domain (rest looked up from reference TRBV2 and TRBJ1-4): EPEVTQTPSHQVTQMGQEVILRCVPISNHLYFYWYRQILGQKVEFLVSFYNNEISEKSEIFDDQFSVERPDGSNFTLKIRSTKLEDSAMYFCASRRDGEKLFFGSGTQLSVL.

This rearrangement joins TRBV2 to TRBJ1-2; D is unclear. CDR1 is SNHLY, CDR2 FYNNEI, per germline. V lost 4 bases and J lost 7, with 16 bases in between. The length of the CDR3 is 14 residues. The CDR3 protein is CASSVEGPMGGYTF. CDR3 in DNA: TGTGCCAGCAGTGTGGAGGGCCCAATGGGTGGCTACACCTTC.

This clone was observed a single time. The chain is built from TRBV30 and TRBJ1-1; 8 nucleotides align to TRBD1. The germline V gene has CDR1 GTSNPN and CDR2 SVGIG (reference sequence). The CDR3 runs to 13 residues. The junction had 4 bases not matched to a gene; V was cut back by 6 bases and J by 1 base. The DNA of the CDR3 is TGTGCCTGTCAACAGGGGGGGAACACTGAAGCTTTCTTT. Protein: CACQQGGNTEAFF.

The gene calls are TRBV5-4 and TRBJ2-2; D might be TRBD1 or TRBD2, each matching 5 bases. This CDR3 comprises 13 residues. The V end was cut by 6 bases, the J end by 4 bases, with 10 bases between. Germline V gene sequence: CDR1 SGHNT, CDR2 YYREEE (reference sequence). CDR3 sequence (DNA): TGTGCCAGCACTCGGGACCTCACCGGGGAGCTGTTTTTT. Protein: CASTRDLTGELFF. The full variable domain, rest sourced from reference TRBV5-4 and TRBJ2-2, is ETGVTQSPTHLIKTRGQQVTLRCSSQSGHNTVSWYQQALGQGPQFIFQYYREEENGRGNFPPRFSGLQFPNYSSELNVNALELDDSALYLCASTRDLTGELFFGEGSRLTVL.

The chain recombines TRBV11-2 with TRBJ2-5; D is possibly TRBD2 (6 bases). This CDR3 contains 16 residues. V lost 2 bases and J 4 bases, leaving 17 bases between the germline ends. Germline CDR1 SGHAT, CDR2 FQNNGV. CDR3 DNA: TGTGCCAGCAGCTTATTCGTGGCTAGCGAGGTAGAGACCCAGTACTTC. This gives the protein CASSLFVASEVETQYF.

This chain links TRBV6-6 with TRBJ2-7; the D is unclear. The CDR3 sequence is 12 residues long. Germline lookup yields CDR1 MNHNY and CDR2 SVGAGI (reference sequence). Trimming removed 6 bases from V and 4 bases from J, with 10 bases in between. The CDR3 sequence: CASSQDGYEQYF. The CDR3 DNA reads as TGTGCCAGCAGCCAGGACGGATACGAGCAGTACTTC.

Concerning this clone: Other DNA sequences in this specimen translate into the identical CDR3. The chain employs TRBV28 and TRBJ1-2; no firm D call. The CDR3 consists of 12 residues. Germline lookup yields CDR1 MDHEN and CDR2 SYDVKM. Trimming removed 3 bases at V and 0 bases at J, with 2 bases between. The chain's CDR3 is CASSLANYGYTF. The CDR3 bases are TGTGCCAGCAGTTTGGCTAACTATGGCTACACCTTC.